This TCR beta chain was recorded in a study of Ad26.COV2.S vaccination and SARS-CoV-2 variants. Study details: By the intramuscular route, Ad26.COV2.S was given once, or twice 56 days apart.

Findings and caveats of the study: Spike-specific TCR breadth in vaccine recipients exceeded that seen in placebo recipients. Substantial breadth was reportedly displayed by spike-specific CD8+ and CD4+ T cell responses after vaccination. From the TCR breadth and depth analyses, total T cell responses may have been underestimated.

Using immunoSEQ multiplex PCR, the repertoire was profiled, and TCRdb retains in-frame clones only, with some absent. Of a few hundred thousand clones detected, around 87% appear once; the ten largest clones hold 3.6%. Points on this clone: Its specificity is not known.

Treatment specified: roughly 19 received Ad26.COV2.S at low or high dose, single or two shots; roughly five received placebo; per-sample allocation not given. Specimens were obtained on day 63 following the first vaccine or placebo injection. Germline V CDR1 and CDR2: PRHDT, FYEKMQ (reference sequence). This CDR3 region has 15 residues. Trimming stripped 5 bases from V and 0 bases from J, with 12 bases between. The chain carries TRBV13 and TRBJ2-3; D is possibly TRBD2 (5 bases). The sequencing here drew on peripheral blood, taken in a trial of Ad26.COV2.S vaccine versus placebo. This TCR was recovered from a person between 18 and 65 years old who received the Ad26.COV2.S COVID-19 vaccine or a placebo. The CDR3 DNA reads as TGTGCCAGCAGCCCTCAAGCGGTAAGCACAGATACGCAGTATTTT. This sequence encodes CASSPQAVSTDTQYF.